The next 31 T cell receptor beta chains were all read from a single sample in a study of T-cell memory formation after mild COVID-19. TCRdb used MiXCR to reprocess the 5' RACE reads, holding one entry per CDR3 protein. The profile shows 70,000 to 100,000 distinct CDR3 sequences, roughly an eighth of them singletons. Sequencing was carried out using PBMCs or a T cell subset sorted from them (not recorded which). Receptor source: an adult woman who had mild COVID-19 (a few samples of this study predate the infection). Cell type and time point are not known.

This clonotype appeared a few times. The CDR3 sequence is CASSRPHSTSGGATGELFF. The CDR3 bases are TGTGCCAGCAGTAGGCCCCACTCTACTAGCGGGGGGGCCACCGGGGAGCTGTTTTTT. The chain employs TRBV12-3 or TRBV12-4 and TRBJ2-2, with TRBD2 identical over 13 bases. The CDR3 has 19 amino acids. The V gene end was trimmed by 5 bases and the J gene end by 4 bases; junction bases not matched to a gene: 13.

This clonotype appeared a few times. CDR3 bases: TGTGCCACCAGTGATCGTCTCTACAATGAGCAGTTCTTC. This sequence encodes CATSDRLYNEQFF. The rearrangement joins TRBV24-1 to TRBJ2-1; D uncertain. CDR1 is KGHDR and CDR2 is SFDVKD in the germline V gene. V was cut by 3 bases and J by 3 bases, with 5 bases left in between. This CDR3 region has 13 residues.

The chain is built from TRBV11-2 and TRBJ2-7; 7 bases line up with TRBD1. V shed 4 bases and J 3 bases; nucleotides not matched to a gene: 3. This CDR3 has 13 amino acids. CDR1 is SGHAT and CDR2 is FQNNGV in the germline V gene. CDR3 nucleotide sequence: TGTGCCAGCAGCTCCTACAGGGGCTACGAGCAGTACTTC. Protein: CASSSYRGYEQYF.

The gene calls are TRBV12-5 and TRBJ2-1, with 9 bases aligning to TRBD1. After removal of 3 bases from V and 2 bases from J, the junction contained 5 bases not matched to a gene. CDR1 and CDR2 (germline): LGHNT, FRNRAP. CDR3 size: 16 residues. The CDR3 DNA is TGTGCTAGTGGTTTTGGTTGGACAGGGGCCTACAATGAGCAGTTCTTC. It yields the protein CASGFGWTGAYNEQFF.

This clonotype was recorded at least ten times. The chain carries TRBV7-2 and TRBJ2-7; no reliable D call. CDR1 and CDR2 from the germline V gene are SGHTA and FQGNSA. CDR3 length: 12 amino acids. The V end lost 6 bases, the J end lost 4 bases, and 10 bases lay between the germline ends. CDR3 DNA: TGTGCCAGCAGTTACGACTTGTACGAGCAGTACTTC. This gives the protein CASSYDLYEQYF.

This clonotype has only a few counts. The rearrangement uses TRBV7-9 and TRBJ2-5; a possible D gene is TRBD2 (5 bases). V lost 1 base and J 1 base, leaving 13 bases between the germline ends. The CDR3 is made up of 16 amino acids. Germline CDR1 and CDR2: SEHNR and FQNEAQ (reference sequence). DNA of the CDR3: TGTGCCAGCAGCTTAGGGATCCAGGAGGTCCAAGAGACCCAGTACTTC. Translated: CASSLGIQEVQETQYF. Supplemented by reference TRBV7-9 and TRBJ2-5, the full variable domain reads DTGVSQNPRHKITKRGQNVTFRCDPISEHNRLYWYRQTLGQGPEFLTYFQNEAQLEKSRLLSDRFSAERPKGSFSTLEIQRTEQGDSAMYLCASSLGIQEVQETQYFGPGTRLLVL.

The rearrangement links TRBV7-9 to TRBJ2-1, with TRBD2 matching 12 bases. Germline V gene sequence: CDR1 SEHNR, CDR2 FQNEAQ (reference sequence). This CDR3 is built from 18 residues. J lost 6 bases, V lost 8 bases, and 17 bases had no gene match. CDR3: CASRSGVGASGGANEQFF. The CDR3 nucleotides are TGTGCCAGCCGCTCGGGCGTCGGGGCTAGCGGGGGGGCCAATGAGCAGTTCTTC.

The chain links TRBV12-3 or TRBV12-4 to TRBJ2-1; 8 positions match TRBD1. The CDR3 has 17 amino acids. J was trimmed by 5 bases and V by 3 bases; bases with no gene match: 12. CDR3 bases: TGTGCCAGCAGTTTCGTCCCCGAGGACAGGGATAACAATGAGCAGTTCTTC. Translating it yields CASSFVPEDRDNNEQFF.

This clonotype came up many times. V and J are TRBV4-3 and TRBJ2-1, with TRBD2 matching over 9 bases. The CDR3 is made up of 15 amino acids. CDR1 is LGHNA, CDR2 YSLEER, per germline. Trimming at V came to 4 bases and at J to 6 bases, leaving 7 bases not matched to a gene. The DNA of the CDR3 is TGCGCCAGCAGCCCCGAGGGACTAGCTATCAATGAGCAGTTCTTC. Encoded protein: CASSPEGLAINEQFF.

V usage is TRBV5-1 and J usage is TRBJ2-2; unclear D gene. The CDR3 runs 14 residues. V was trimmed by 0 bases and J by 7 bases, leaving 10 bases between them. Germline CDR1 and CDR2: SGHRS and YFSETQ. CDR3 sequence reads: CASSLGWAFGELFF. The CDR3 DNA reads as TGCGCCAGCAGCTTGGGATGGGCCTTCGGGGAGCTGTTTTTT.

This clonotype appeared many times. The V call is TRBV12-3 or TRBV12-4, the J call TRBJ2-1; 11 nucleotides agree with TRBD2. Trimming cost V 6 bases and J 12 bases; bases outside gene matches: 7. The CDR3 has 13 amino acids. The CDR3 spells CASRQTSGVSQFF. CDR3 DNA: TGTGCCAGCAGACAGACTAGCGGGGTCTCGCAGTTCTTC.

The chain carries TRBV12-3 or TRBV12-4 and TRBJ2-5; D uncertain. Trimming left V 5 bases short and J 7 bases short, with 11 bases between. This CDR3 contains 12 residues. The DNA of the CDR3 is TGTGCCAGCAGTACGGTGTCGAGGACCCAGTACTTC. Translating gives CASSTVSRTQYF.

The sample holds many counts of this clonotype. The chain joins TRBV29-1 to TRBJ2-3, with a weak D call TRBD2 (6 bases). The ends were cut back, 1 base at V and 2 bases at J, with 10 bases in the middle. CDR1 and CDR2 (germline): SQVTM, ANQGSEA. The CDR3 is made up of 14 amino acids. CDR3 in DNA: TGCAGCGTTGAAGCTCGGCGGGACACAGATACGCAGTATTTT. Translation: CSVEARRDTDTQYF.

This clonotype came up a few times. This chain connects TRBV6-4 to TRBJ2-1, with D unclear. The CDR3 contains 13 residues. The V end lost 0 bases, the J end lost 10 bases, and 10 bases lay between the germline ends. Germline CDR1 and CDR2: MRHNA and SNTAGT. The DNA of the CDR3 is TGTGCCAGCAGTGACTCGTGGGGTCTCGAGCAGTTCTTC. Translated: CASSDSWGLEQFF.

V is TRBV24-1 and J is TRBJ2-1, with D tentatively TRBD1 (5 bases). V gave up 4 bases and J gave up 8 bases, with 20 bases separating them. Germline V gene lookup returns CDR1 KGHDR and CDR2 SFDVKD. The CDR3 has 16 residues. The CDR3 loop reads CATSDREGVPLDEQFF. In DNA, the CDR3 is TGTGCCACCAGTGACCGTGAAGGGGTGCCCTTGGATGAGCAGTTCTTC.

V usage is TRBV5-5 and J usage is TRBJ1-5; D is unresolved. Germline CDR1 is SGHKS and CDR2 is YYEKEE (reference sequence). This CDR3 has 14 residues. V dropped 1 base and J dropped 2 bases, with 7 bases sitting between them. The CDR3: CASSLTRGNQPQHF. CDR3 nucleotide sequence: TGTGCCAGCAGCTTGACCCGGGGCAATCAGCCCCAGCATTTT.

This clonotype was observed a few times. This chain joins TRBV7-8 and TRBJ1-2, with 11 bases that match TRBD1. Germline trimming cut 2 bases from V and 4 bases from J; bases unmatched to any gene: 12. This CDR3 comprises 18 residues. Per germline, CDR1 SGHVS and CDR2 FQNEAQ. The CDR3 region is CASSLPRDRGKSGYGYTF. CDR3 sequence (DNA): TGTGCCAGCAGCTTACCCCGGGACAGGGGGAAGAGCGGCTATGGCTACACCTTC.

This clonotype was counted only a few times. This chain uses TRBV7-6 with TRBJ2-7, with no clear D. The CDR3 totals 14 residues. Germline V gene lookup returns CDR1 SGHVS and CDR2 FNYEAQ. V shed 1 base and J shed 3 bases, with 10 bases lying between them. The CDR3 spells CASSLGMLDYEQYF. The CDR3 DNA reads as TGTGCCAGCAGCTTAGGTATGTTAGACTACGAGCAGTACTTC.

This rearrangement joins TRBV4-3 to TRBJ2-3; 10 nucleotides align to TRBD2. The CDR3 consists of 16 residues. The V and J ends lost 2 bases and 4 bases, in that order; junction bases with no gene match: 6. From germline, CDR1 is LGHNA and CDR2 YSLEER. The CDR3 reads CASSQSTSGWADTQYF. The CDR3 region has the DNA TGCGCCAGCAGCCAATCGACTAGCGGGTGGGCAGATACGCAGTATTTT.

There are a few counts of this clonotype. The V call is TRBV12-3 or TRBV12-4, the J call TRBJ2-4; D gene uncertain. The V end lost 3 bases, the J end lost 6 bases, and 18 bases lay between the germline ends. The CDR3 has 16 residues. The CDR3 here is CASSLPAAGVINIQYF. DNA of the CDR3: TGTGCCAGCAGTTTGCCGGCAGCAGGAGTTATAAACATTCAGTACTTC.

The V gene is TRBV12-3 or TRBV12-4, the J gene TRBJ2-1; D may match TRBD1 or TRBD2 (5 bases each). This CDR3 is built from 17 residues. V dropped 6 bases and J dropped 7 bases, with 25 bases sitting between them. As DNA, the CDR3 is TGTGCCAGCAGGTTGGGACCTGGACTCACGATGAGGAATGAGCAGTTCTTC. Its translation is CASRLGPGLTMRNEQFF.

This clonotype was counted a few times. CDR3 residues: CATSDSLGIHFF. The CDR3 nucleotides read TGTGCCACCAGTGATTCCCTAGGAATCCATTTCTTC. The chain has TRBV24-1 and TRBJ2-1; D remains ambiguous. Per germline, CDR1 KGHDR and CDR2 SFDVKD. V shed 2 bases and J shed 16 bases, with 14 bases lying between them. The CDR3 runs 12 residues.

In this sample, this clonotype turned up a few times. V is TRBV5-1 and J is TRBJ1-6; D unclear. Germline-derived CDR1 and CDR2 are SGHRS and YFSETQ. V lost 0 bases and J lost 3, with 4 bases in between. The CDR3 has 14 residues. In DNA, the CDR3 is TGCGCCAGCAGCTTGGACTTCTATAATTCACCCCTCCACTTT. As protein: CASSLDFYNSPLHF.

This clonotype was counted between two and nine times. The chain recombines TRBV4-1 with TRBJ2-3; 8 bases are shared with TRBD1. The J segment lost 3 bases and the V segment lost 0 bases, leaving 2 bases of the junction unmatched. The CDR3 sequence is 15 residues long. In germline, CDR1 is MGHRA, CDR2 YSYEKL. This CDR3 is CASSQEDRVTDTQYF. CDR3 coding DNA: TGCGCCAGCAGCCAAGAGGACAGGGTAACAGATACGCAGTATTTT.

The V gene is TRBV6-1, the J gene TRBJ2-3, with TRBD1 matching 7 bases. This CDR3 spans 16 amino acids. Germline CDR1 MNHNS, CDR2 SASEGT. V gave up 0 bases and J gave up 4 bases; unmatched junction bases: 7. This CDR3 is CASSEAQGEKADTQYF. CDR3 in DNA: TGTGCCAGCAGTGAAGCTCAGGGGGAAAAAGCAGATACGCAGTATTTT.

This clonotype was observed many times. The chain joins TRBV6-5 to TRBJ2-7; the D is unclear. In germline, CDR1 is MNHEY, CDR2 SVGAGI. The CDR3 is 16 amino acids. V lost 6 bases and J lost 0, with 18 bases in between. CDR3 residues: CASSQSVAAASYEQYF. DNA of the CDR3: TGTGCCAGCAGCCAATCGGTCGCGGCCGCCTCCTACGAGCAGTACTTC.

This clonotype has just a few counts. DNA of the CDR3: TGTGCCAGCAGCTTAGTCCCCCATGAGCAGTTCTTC. Its protein is CASSLVPHEQFF. The chain recombines TRBV11-2 with TRBJ2-1; D gene unclear. This CDR3 has 12 amino acids. V gave up 1 base and J gave up 8 bases, with 6 bases separating them. The germline V gene encodes CDR1 SGHAT and CDR2 FQNNGV.

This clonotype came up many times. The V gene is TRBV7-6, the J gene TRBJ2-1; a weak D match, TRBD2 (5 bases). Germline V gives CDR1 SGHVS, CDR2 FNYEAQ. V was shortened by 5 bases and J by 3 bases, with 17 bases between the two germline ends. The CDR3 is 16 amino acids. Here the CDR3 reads CASSPSRGQIYNEQFF. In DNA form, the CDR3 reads TGTGCCAGCAGCCCCAGCCGCGGGCAGATCTACAATGAGCAGTTCTTC.

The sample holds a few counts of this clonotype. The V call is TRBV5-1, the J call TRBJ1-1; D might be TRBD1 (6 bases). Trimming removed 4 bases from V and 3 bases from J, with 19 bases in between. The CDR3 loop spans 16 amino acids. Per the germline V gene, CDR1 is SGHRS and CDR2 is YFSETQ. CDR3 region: CASSGPHTGSHTEAFF. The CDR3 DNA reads TGCGCCAGCAGCGGGCCTCATACAGGGTCACACACTGAAGCTTTCTTT.

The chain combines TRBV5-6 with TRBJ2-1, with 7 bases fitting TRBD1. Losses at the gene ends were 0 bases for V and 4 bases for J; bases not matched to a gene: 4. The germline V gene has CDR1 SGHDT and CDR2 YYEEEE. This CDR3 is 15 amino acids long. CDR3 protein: CASSLAYRGYNEQFF. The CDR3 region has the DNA TGTGCCAGCAGCTTGGCCTACAGGGGTTACAATGAGCAGTTCTTC. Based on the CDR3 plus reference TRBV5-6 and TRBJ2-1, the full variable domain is DAGVTQSPTHLIKTRGQQVTLRCSPKSGHDTVSWYQQALGQGPQFIFQYYEEEERQRGNFPDRFSGHQFPNYSSELNVNALLLGDSALYLCASSLAYRGYNEQFFGPGTRLTVL.

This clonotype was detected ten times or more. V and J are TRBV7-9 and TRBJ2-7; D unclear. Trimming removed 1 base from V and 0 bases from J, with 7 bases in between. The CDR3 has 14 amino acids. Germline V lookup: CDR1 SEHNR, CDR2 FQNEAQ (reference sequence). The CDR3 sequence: CASSLVGPSYEQYF. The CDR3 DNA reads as TGTGCCAGCAGCTTAGTAGGGCCCTCCTACGAGCAGTACTTC.